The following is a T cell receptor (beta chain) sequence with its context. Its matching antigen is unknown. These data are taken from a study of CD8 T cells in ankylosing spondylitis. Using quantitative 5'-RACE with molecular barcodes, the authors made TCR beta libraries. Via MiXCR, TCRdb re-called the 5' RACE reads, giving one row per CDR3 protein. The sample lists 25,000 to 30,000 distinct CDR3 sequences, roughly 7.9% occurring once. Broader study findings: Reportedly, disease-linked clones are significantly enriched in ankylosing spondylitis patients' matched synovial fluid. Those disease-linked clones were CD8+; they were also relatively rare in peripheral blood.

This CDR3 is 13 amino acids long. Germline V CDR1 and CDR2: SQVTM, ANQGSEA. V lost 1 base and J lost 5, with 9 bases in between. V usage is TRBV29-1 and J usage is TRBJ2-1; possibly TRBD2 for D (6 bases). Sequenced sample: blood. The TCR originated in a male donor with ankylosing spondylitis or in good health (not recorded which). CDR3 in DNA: TGCAGCGTTGAAGGATGGGGGGACAATGAGCAGTTCTTC. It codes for CSVEGWGDNEQFF.